What follows are 4 T cell receptor beta chains derived from one specimen sequenced in a study of shared clonotypes between healthy human individuals. Terminally differentiated effector memory CD45RA+ cells were excluded from the naive CD8 cells, which were CD45RO-negative and positively selected for CCR7. Libraries were prepared by immunoSEQ multiplex PCR; TCRdb keeps only in-frame clonotypes and omits some of them. The sample has some 580,000 clones, more than 95% seen once. Sequencing used naive CD8+ T cells sorted from blood. The receptors originated from a man aged 25 to 40 in good health.

The chain has TRBV15 and TRBJ1-1, with D hard to call. This CDR3 region has 13 residues. Trimming left V 3 bases short and J 1 base short, with 6 bases between. Germline values: CDR1 LNHNV, CDR2 YYDKDF (reference sequence). CDR3 bases: TGTGCCACCAGCAGTCAGCCGAACACTGAAGCTTTCTTT. Translation: CATSSQPNTEAFF.

This chain uses TRBV9 with TRBJ2-2; 7 positions match TRBD1. Trimming removed 5 bases from V and 2 bases from J; junction bases left unmatched: 6. CDR3 length: 15 residues. Germline V CDR1 and CDR2: SGDLS, YYNGEE. The CDR3 region is CASRPRDSNTGELFF. DNA for the CDR3: TGTGCCAGCAGACCCCGGGACAGCAACACCGGGGAGCTGTTTTTT.

The J gene is TRBJ1-1, the V gene TRBV6-5, with 7 nucleotides matching TRBD1. CDR1 and CDR2 (germline): MNHEY, SVGAGI. The CDR3 extends over 15 amino acids. V was clipped by 2 bases and J by 4 bases; unmatched bases: 7. The CDR3 sequence is CASSYEGRGGTEAFF. The CDR3 nucleotides are TGTGCCAGCAGTTACGAAGGCAGGGGGGGCACTGAAGCTTTCTTT.

The gene calls are TRBV9 and TRBJ1-2; 7 bases align to TRBD1. With 4 bases clipped from V and 8 bases from J, the junction kept 11 bases outside the gene matches. The CDR3 is made up of 14 amino acids. Per germline, CDR1 SGDLS and CDR2 YYNGEE. This chain's CDR3 is CASSPGDRASGYTF. The CDR3 DNA follows: TGTGCCAGCAGCCCCGGTGACAGGGCGAGCGGCTACACCTTC.